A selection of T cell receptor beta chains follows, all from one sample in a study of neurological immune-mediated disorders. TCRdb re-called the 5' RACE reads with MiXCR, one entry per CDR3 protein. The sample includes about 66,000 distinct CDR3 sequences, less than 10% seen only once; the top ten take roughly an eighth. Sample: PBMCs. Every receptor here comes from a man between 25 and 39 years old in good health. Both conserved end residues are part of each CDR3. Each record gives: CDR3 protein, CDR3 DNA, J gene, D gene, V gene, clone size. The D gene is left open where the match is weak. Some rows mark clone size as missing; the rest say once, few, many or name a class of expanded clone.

CDR3aa: CASSPRSGTSGSTSTDTQYF
CDR3nt: TGTGCCAGCAGCCCACGCTCCGGGACTAGCGGATCTACTAGCACAGATACGCAGTATTTT
j_gene: TRBJ2-3
d_gene: TRBD2
v_gene: TRBV7-2
abundance: few

CDR3aa: CASSKGQGNEQYF
CDR3nt: TGTGCCAGCTCAAAGGGACAGGGGAACGAGCAGTACTTC
j_gene: TRBJ2-7
d_gene: TRBD1
v_gene: TRBV18
abundance: .

CDR3aa: CSAPDRGGPDTQYF
CDR3nt: TGCAGTGCGCCGGACAGGGGAGGGCCAGATACGCAGTATTTT
j_gene: TRBJ2-3
d_gene: TRBD1
v_gene: TRBV20-1
abundance: many

CDR3aa: CASSYGGANTEAFF
CDR3nt: TGTGCCAGCAGTTACGGGGGAGCTAACACTGAAGCTTTCTTT
j_gene: TRBJ1-1
d_gene: .
v_gene: TRBV6-5
abundance: many

CDR3aa: CASSMRLKAFF
CDR3nt: TGTGCCAGTAGTATGCGGCTCAAGGCTTTCTTT
j_gene: TRBJ1-1
d_gene: .
v_gene: TRBV19
abundance: many

CDR3aa: CASSQVEGVGETQYF
CDR3nt: TGTGCCAGCAGCCAAGTGGAGGGAGTAGGGGAGACCCAGTACTTC
j_gene: TRBJ2-5
d_gene: .
v_gene: TRBV4-2
abundance: many

CDR3aa: CSVEGSGVGGEQYF
CDR3nt: TGCAGCGTTGAAGGGTCAGGGGTCGGGGGAGAGCAGTACTTC
j_gene: TRBJ2-7
d_gene: .
v_gene: TRBV29-1
abundance: many

CDR3aa: CGSPTMPGTYEQYF
CDR3nt: TGTGGCAGTCCTACCATGCCAGGGACCTACGAGCAGTACTTC
j_gene: TRBJ2-7
d_gene: .
v_gene: TRBV27
abundance: .

CDR3aa: CTSSLTSGRADTQYF
CDR3nt: TGCACCAGCAGCTTGACTAGCGGCCGCGCAGATACGCAGTATTTT
j_gene: TRBJ2-3
d_gene: TRBD2
v_gene: TRBV5-1
abundance: .

CDR3aa: CASSYDRGRSYEQYF
CDR3nt: TGTGCCAGCAGTTACGACAGGGGGCGTTCCTACGAGCAGTACTTC
j_gene: TRBJ2-7
d_gene: TRBD1
v_gene: TRBV6-6
abundance: many

CDR3aa: CASSLEAKGQRLHPYF
CDR3nt: TGCGCCAGCAGCTTGGAGGCTAAGGGTCAACGACTCCACCCGTACTTC
j_gene: TRBJ2-7
d_gene: .
v_gene: TRBV5-1
abundance: .

CDR3aa: CSAEPPTGGSYEQYF
CDR3nt: TGCAGTGCTGAGCCGCCGACAGGGGGATCCTACGAGCAGTACTTC
j_gene: TRBJ2-7
d_gene: TRBD1
v_gene: TRBV20-1
abundance: many

CDR3aa: CSAPSRGGNSPLHF
CDR3nt: TGCAGTGCTCCGTCGCGGGGGGGGAATTCACCCCTCCACTTT
j_gene: TRBJ1-6
d_gene: .
v_gene: TRBV20-1
abundance: .

CDR3aa: CASRHGGFETQYF
CDR3nt: TGTGCCAGCAGGCACGGGGGTTTCGAGACCCAGTACTTC
j_gene: TRBJ2-5
d_gene: .
v_gene: TRBV27
abundance: many

CDR3aa: CASRPGQGNYEQYF
CDR3nt: TGCGCCAGCAGACCGGGACAGGGAAACTACGAGCAGTACTTC
j_gene: TRBJ2-7
d_gene: TRBD1
v_gene: TRBV5-1
abundance: .

CDR3aa: CASSTGLAVPGELFF
CDR3nt: TGTGCCAGCAGTACTGGACTAGCGGTACCCGGGGAGCTGTTTTTT
j_gene: TRBJ2-2
d_gene: TRBD2
v_gene: TRBV6-1
abundance: .

CDR3aa: CASRPGQGTRLLLETQYF
CDR3nt: TGTGCCAGCAGACCGGGACAGGGCACCAGGCTTCTCTTGGAGACCCAGTACTTC
j_gene: TRBJ2-5
d_gene: TRBD1
v_gene: TRBV6-6
abundance: many

CDR3aa: CSATNTQILYF
CDR3nt: TGCAGTGCTACCAACACGCAAATTCTATACTTC
j_gene: TRBJ2-7
d_gene: .
v_gene: TRBV20-1
abundance: many

CDR3aa: CASSLGFEQFF
CDR3nt: TGTGCCAGCAGTCTAGGTTTTGAGCAGTTCTTC
j_gene: TRBJ2-1
d_gene: .
v_gene: TRBV27
abundance: few

CDR3aa: CASSTGNYGYTF
CDR3nt: TGTGCCAGCAGCACAGGGAACTATGGCTACACCTTC
j_gene: TRBJ1-2
d_gene: .
v_gene: TRBV28
abundance: many

CDR3aa: CASSLPAYEQYF
CDR3nt: TGTGCCAGCAGCTTACCAGCCTACGAGCAGTACTTC
j_gene: TRBJ2-7
d_gene: .
v_gene: TRBV7-9
abundance: many

CDR3aa: CASSPDRASPTEAFF
CDR3nt: TGTGCCAGCAGTCCAGACCGCGCTAGCCCTACTGAAGCTTTCTTT
j_gene: TRBJ1-1
d_gene: .
v_gene: TRBV28
abundance: many

CDR3aa: CASSWGTSGASEQYF
CDR3nt: TGCGCCAGCAGCTGGGGGACTAGCGGGGCGAGCGAGCAGTACTTC
j_gene: TRBJ2-7
d_gene: TRBD2
v_gene: TRBV5-1
abundance: few

CDR3aa: CASSLVFEQYF
CDR3nt: TGTGCCAGCAGCTTAGTCTTCGAGCAGTACTTC
j_gene: TRBJ2-7
d_gene: .
v_gene: TRBV7-9
abundance: few

CDR3aa: CASSEEERNEQFF
CDR3nt: TGTGCCAGCAGTGAAGAAGAGCGCAATGAGCAGTTCTTC
j_gene: TRBJ2-1
d_gene: .
v_gene: TRBV6-1
abundance: few

CDR3aa: CASSLDRGHSEQYF
CDR3nt: TGTGCCAGCAGCTTAGACAGGGGGCATAGCGAGCAGTACTTC
j_gene: TRBJ2-7
d_gene: TRBD1
v_gene: TRBV7-9
abundance: .

CDR3aa: CASSLAGRDNEQFF
CDR3nt: TGCGCCAGCAGCTTGGCCGGTAGGGATAATGAGCAGTTCTTC
j_gene: TRBJ2-1
d_gene: .
v_gene: TRBV5-1
abundance: many

CDR3aa: CSARWGDIMDEQYF
CDR3nt: TGCAGTGCTAGATGGGGGGATATAATGGACGAGCAGTACTTC
j_gene: TRBJ2-7
d_gene: .
v_gene: TRBV20-1
abundance: many

CDR3aa: CASSLYTPLSRGTPSYEQYF
CDR3nt: TGTGCCAGCAGTTTATACACCCCCCTTTCCAGGGGTACCCCCTCCTACGAGCAGTACTTC
j_gene: TRBJ2-7
d_gene: .
v_gene: TRBV28
abundance: .

CDR3aa: CASSETEGLARSYTGELFF
CDR3nt: TGTGCCAGCAGTGAAACGGAGGGACTAGCGCGGTCCTACACCGGGGAGCTGTTTTTT
j_gene: TRBJ2-2
d_gene: TRBD2
v_gene: TRBV2
abundance: many

CDR3aa: CSAWDRDLMGHQPQHF
CDR3nt: TGCAGTGCCTGGGACAGGGATTTAATGGGGCATCAGCCCCAGCATTTT
j_gene: TRBJ1-5
d_gene: TRBD1
v_gene: TRBV20-1
abundance: many

CDR3aa: CASSLDLSYGYTF
CDR3nt: TGTGCCAGCAGCTTAGATTTGAGCTATGGCTACACCTTC
j_gene: TRBJ1-2
d_gene: .
v_gene: TRBV7-2
abundance: many

CDR3aa: CASMSGTGGREQYF
CDR3nt: TGTGCCAGCATGTCCGGGACAGGGGGCCGAGAGCAGTACTTC
j_gene: TRBJ2-7
d_gene: TRBD1
v_gene: TRBV27
abundance: many

CDR3aa: CASSVDSNEKLFF
CDR3nt: TGTGCCAGCAGTGTGGACAGTAATGAAAAACTGTTTTTT
j_gene: TRBJ1-4
d_gene: .
v_gene: TRBV2
abundance: many

CDR3aa: CASSYPGTGEAFF
CDR3nt: TGTGCCAGCAGTTACCCCGGGACAGGAGAAGCTTTCTTT
j_gene: TRBJ1-1
d_gene: TRBD1
v_gene: TRBV6-5
abundance: many

CDR3aa: CASSPGQGGYNEQFF
CDR3nt: TGTGCCAGCAGCCCGGGACAGGGTGGCTACAATGAGCAGTTCTTC
j_gene: TRBJ2-1
d_gene: TRBD1
v_gene: TRBV5-5
abundance: many

CDR3aa: CASSLVLAGTEQFF
CDR3nt: TGCGCCAGCAGCTTGGTACTAGCGGGAACTGAGCAGTTCTTC
j_gene: TRBJ2-1
d_gene: TRBD2
v_gene: TRBV5-1
abundance: many

CDR3aa: CASSLEARSSYEQYF
CDR3nt: TGCGCCAGCAGCTTGGAAGCGAGAAGCTCCTACGAGCAGTACTTC
j_gene: TRBJ2-7
d_gene: .
v_gene: TRBV5-1
abundance: many

CDR3aa: CASSLLPLGQGGGYTF
CDR3nt: TGTGCCAGCAGTTTATTACCCCTGGGACAGGGTGGCGGCTACACCTTC
j_gene: TRBJ1-2
d_gene: TRBD1
v_gene: TRBV28
abundance: many

CDR3aa: CASSSDRGSYSGANVLTF
CDR3nt: TGTGCCAGTAGCAGCGACAGGGGATCTTACTCTGGGGCCAACGTCCTGACTTTC
j_gene: TRBJ2-6
d_gene: TRBD1
v_gene: TRBV19
abundance: .